A selection of T cell receptor beta chains follows, all from one sample in a study of blood T cell repertoires in COVID-19. Repertoires were generated with immunoSEQ multiplex PCR, while TCRdb's copy carries only in-frame clones and drops some. The data contain some 200,000 clones, roughly 84% of them singletons. The sequenced sample consisted of peripheral blood. The receptors here all came from a woman in her 30s who had recovered from COVID-19. CDR3s include the opening cysteine and the closing phenylalanine or tryptophan. The D gene is left open where the match is weak. Where a row states a size, it is once, few, many or the class of an expanded clone; other rows omit it.

v_gene	d_gene	j_gene	abundance	CDR3nt	CDR3aa
TRBV27	TRBD2	TRBJ2-2	NA	TGTGCCAGCAGTTTAAGGCTAGCGGGGAGGGGCACCGGGGAGCTGTTTTTT	CASSLRLAGRGTGELFF
TRBV21-1	NA	TRBJ2-7	once	TGTGCCAGCAGCAGAACTTACCGCTACGAGCAGTACTTC	CASSRTYRYEQYF
TRBV30	NA	TRBJ2-7	NA	TGTGCCTGGAGTCTTGGTATACTCTCTCACGAGCAGTACTTC	CAWSLGILSHEQYF
TRBV18	TRBD2	TRBJ2-1	NA	TGTGCCAGCTCACCAGGAGCGGGAGTTAGTTACAATGAGCAGTTCTTC	CASSPGAGVSYNEQFF
TRBV28	NA	TRBJ1-1	NA	TGTGCCAGCAGTTTACCCCGAGAAAACACTGAAGCTTTCTTT	CASSLPRENTEAFF
TRBV2	TRBD2	TRBJ2-1	NA	TGTGCCAGCAGTCATCCGCCTAGCGGGAGATCGGATGAGCAGTTCTTC	CASSHPPSGRSDEQFF
TRBV5-1	TRBD1	TRBJ2-7	NA	TGCGCCAGCAGCCCGGGACAGGGTGGGTACGAGCAGTACTTC	CASSPGQGGYEQYF
TRBV20-1	NA	TRBJ2-5	NA	TGCAGTGCACTTGGTGAGACCCAGTACTTC	CSALGETQYF
TRBV6-6	NA	TRBJ2-7	NA	TGTGCCAGCAGTCTGCTACTAGAACACGAGCAGTACTTC	CASSLLLEHEQYF
TRBV4-2	TRBD1	TRBJ2-1	NA	TGTGCCAGCAGCCAGACAGGGGGAGGCTACAATGAGCAGTTCTTC	CASSQTGGGYNEQFF
TRBV11-2	NA	TRBJ2-1	NA	TGTGCCAGCAGCTTAGCCGGACAAACTCTTCACGGGGGTGAGCAGTTCTTC	CASSLAGQTLHGGEQFF
TRBV30	TRBD1	TRBJ2-1	NA	TGTGCCTGCAGCAACAGGGGGCCCTACAATGAGCAGTTCTTC	CACSNRGPYNEQFF
TRBV6-5	NA	TRBJ1-4	NA	TGTGCCAGTATGGGACTGTCAAATGAAAAACTGTTTTTT	CASMGLSNEKLFF
TRBV11-2	TRBD2	TRBJ2-7	NA	TGTGCCAGCAGCTCCATTCGACTAGCTGAGTTCTACGAGCAGTACTTC	CASSSIRLAEFYEQYF
TRBV20-1	TRBD1	TRBJ2-3	NA	TGCAGTGCTAGTCAATACCGTGGACAGGGGTTTATAGATACGCAGTATTTT	CSASQYRGQGFIDTQYF
TRBV21-1	NA	TRBJ1-5	NA	TGTGCCAGCAGCAATTATGGGGAGGTCCATCAGCCCCAGCATTTT	CASSNYGEVHQPQHF
TRBV7-9	NA	TRBJ2-7	NA	TGTGCCAGCAGCACGGACTGGGAATACGAGCAGTACTTC	CASSTDWEYEQYF
TRBV3-1/TRBV3-2	TRBD1	TRBJ1-1	NA	TGTGCCAGCAGCCGAGGACAGGGGGCCAAAGGTAGGACTGAAGCTTTCTTT	CASSRGQGAKGRTEAFF
TRBV12-5	NA	TRBJ2-1	NA	TGTGCTAGTGGCCATAATGAGCAGTTCTTC	CASGHNEQFF
TRBV12-3/TRBV12-4	NA	TRBJ1-2	NA	TGTGCCAGCAGTTTCAACCCCACTCTGGGCTACACCTTC	CASSFNPTLGYTF
TRBV28	NA	TRBJ2-7	NA	TGTGCCAGCAGTTTACCGAATACACAGGGCCACGAGCAGTACTTC	CASSLPNTQGHEQYF
TRBV19	NA	TRBJ2-3	NA	TGTGCCAGTAGTGCCGACGGATCGAACCGACTCGATACGCAGTATTTT	CASSADGSNRLDTQYF
TRBV2	NA	TRBJ2-1	once	TGTGCCAGCAGCGCCCTTTATAGCTCCTACAATGAGCAGTTCTTC	CASSALYSSYNEQFF
TRBV29-1	NA	TRBJ1-4	NA	TGCAGCGTTGAGGGACAAGGTTTATCAACTAATGAAAAACTGTTTTTT	CSVEGQGLSTNEKLFF
TRBV6-6	TRBD2	TRBJ2-3	NA	TGTGCCAGCACCACTCGATCGGGGGGGGGTTTGGATACGCAGTATTTT	CASTTRSGGGLDTQYF
TRBV7-9	NA	TRBJ2-3	NA	TGTGCCAGCAGCTCCGGTACGTCTTTCTTCGCCACAGATACGCAGTATTTT	CASSSGTSFFATDTQYF
TRBV7-9	TRBD2	TRBJ2-2	NA	TGTGCCAGCAGCTTAACTAGCGGGAGCCCCGGGGAGCTGTTTTTT	CASSLTSGSPGELFF
TRBV7-9	TRBD2	TRBJ2-1	NA	TGTGCCAGCAGGCCGACTAGCGGGGTTGAGCAGTTCTTC	CASRPTSGVEQFF
TRBV19	NA	TRBJ1-5	NA	TGTGCCAGTAGTACCCTTATAGGCAATCAGCCCCAGCATTTT	CASSTLIGNQPQHF
TRBV12-3/TRBV12-4	TRBD2	TRBJ2-5	NA	TGTGCCAGCAGTCCTCGGGGAGGGGAGACCCAGTACTTC	CASSPRGGETQYF
TRBV10-1	NA	TRBJ2-2	few	TGCGCCAGCAGTGGAGGTAACACCGGGGAGCTGTTTTTT	CASSGGNTGELFF
TRBV19	NA	TRBJ1-1	NA	TGTGCCAGTAGCGTACAGGGCGCCGGCACTGAAGCTTTCTTT	CASSVQGAGTEAFF
TRBV9	TRBD1	TRBJ2-2	NA	TGTGCCAGCAGTGACAGGGCTAGCAACACCGGGGAGCTGTTTTTT	CASSDRASNTGELFF
TRBV9	TRBD2	TRBJ2-3	NA	TGTGCCAGCAGCGTAGTCGGGGCTAGCGGGACGAGCACAGATACGCAGTATTTT	CASSVVGASGTSTDTQYF
TRBV10-3	TRBD2	TRBJ2-5	few	TGTGCCATCAGTGAGAGGATAGCGGGGCCCCAAGAGACCCAGTACTTC	CAISERIAGPQETQYF
TRBV5-4	TRBD2	TRBJ2-3	NA	TGTGCCAGCAGCGATAAGCGGGAGGTCCCCCATCTGTATTTT	CASSDKREVPHLYF
TRBV5-4	TRBD2	TRBJ2-1	NA	TGTGCCAGCAGCCAGCCCGGACTAGCGGGCTGGGAGCAGTTCTTC	CASSQPGLAGWEQFF
TRBV21-1	NA	TRBJ2-7	once	TGTGCCAGCAGCAAAGTGATAGCGGGTCCCTCCTACGAGCAGTACTTC	CASSKVIAGPSYEQYF
TRBV10-3	TRBD2	TRBJ2-1	once	TGTGCCATCAGTGAGAGACGGGAGGGCCGTAATGAGCAGTTCTTC	CAISERREGRNEQFF
TRBV2	TRBD1	TRBJ1-2	NA	TGTGCCAGCAGTTCACCCCGGGACAGCCTTATAGCTAACTATGGCTACACCTTC	CASSSPRDSLIANYGYTF
TRBV7-9	NA	TRBJ2-1	NA	TGTGCCAGCAGCCCCCCAGGGGTCAGGTCAACTAATGAGCAGTTCTTC	CASSPPGVRSTNEQFF
TRBV19	NA	TRBJ1-5	NA	TGTGCCAGTGGCAGGGGCAATCAGCCCCAGCATTTT	CASGRGNQPQHF
TRBV15	NA	TRBJ2-7	NA	TGTGCCACCAGCAGAGAGGGCGGGTACTCCTACGAGCAGTACTTC	CATSREGGYSYEQYF
TRBV30	TRBD2	TRBJ2-5	NA	TGTGCCTGGAGTTGGACTAGCGGGATCGTAGAGACCCAGTACTTC	CAWSWTSGIVETQYF
TRBV2	NA	TRBJ1-1	few	TGTGCCAGCAGTGGGACGCGGGGCGCCCTGGAAGCTTTCTTT	CASSGTRGALEAFF
TRBV28	TRBD2	TRBJ2-7	NA	TGTGCCAGCAGGACTAGCGGGAGTCACGAGCAGTACTTC	CASRTSGSHEQYF
TRBV7-2	NA	TRBJ1-4	once	TGTGCCAGCAGCAAAGGGCAGGGTTTTGAAAAACTGTTTTTT	CASSKGQGFEKLFF
TRBV27	TRBD2	TRBJ2-7	NA	TGTGCCAGCAGTTTAGCGGGAGCCCTCTACGAGCAGTACTTC	CASSLAGALYEQYF
TRBV29-1	NA	TRBJ1-1	NA	TGCAGCGTTGAAGGGGAAGTATGGACATTGAACACTGAAGCTTTCTTT	CSVEGEVWTLNTEAFF
TRBV7-9	TRBD1	TRBJ1-4	NA	TGTGCCAGCAGCGTGGGACAGCCGAACGGACTTAATGAAAAACTGTTTTTT	CASSVGQPNGLNEKLFF
TRBV24-1	NA	TRBJ2-3	NA	TGTGCCACCAGTGATCGACGGGTCACGGCAGATACGCAGTATTTT	CATSDRRVTADTQYF
TRBV28	NA	TRBJ2-3	NA	TGTGCCAGCAGTTTAACGTCAGGGGCGACAGATACGCAGTATTTT	CASSLTSGATDTQYF
TRBV30	TRBD2	TRBJ2-5	NA	TGTGCCTGGTCAGCGGGGGGGGAGACCCAGTACTTC	CAWSAGGETQYF
TRBV6-5	NA	TRBJ2-1	NA	TGTGCCAGCAGCCCAACAGGGGAGGTAGGCGATGAGCAGTTCTTC	CASSPTGEVGDEQFF